The 18 T cell receptor beta chains listed next were all sequenced from one sample in a study of early T cells in non-severe SARS-CoV-2 infection (dated by TCRdb to the early 2020s). Receptor amplification or capture employed 5' RACE. Sequencing instrument: NextSeq 500. The public reads were reanalyzed by TCRdb: fastp trimming at Q25, MiXCR alignment, in-frame beta chains only. CDR3 protein sequences are deduplicated, and each keeps its most common genes and DNA. In all, the sample holds tens of thousands of distinct CDR3 sequences, and about 5.9% of those were seen once. Jointly, the top ten make up around 8% of the sample. This specimen consisted of whole blood, obtained at baseline. These TCRs come from an adult who was a healthcare worker with PCR-confirmed SARS-CoV-2 infection or an uninfected control (not recorded which).

This clonotype was observed many times. The chain employs TRBV28 and TRBJ1-2; 11 bases are shared with TRBD1. V was pared by 5 bases and J by 6 bases, with 8 bases of the junction left unmatched. CDR1 is MDHEN, CDR2 SYDVKM, per germline. CDR3 length equals 15 residues. In DNA form, the CDR3 reads TGTGCCAGCAGTACAAGGACAGGGGGCATCAATGGCTACACCTTC. It yields the protein CASSTRTGGINGYTF.

This clonotype is medium-sized by share. J is TRBJ1-6 and V is TRBV6-5; D call uncertain. Germline assignment: CDR1 MNHEY and CDR2 SVGAGI. The CDR3 runs 14 residues. Trimming removed 2 bases at V and 5 bases at J, with 7 bases between. CDR3 nucleotide sequence: TGTGCCAGCAGTTACCCCGGACATAATTCACCCCTCCACTTT. This translates into CASSYPGHNSPLHF.

The V and J genes are TRBV27 and TRBJ1-5; no definite D call. The CDR3 has 13 residues. CDR1 is MNHEY, CDR2 SMNVEV, per germline (reference sequence). V shed 5 bases and J shed 1 base, with 6 bases lying between them. This CDR3 reads CASSDTSNQPQHF. CDR3 bases: TGTGCCAGCAGTGATACGAGCAATCAGCCCCAGCATTTT.

This clonotype was found many times. This chain connects TRBV7-2 to TRBJ2-7; 8 bases are shared with TRBD1. Looked up from germline, CDR1 is SGHTA and CDR2 is FQGNSA. CDR3 length equals 13 residues. The V segment lost 4 bases and the J segment 4 bases; nucleotides outside the gene matches: 3. The CDR3 region has the DNA TGTGCCAGCAGCTCGGGGGACAGGTACGAGCAGTACTTC. Residues: CASSSGDRYEQYF.

This clonotype was detected ten times or more. The V gene is TRBV6-1, the J gene TRBJ2-2; 8 bases map to TRBD1. Germline assignment: CDR1 MNHNS and CDR2 SASEGT. V was clipped by 6 bases and J by 3 bases; unmatched bases: 9. The CDR3 runs to 16 residues. CDR3 in amino acids: CASRSTGTGDTGELFF. The CDR3, as DNA: TGTGCCAGCAGATCCACCGGGACAGGAGACACCGGGGAGCTGTTTTTT.

A few counts support this clonotype. CDR3 DNA sequence: TGTGCCAGCAGCCCCGACAGGGTCCACTATGGCTACACCTTC. Translating gives CASSPDRVHYGYTF. This sequence joins TRBV5-4 and TRBJ1-2; 7 bases are a match to TRBD1. The CDR3 contains 14 residues. Germline CDR1 and CDR2: SGHNT and YYREEE (reference sequence). V gave up 4 bases and J gave up 3 bases; unmatched junction bases: 6. The full variable domain, in which reference TRBV5-4 and TRBJ1-2 provide the parts outside the CDR3, is ETGVTQSPTHLIKTRGQQVTLRCSSQSGHNTVSWYQQALGQGPQFIFQYYREEENGRGNFPPRFSGLQFPNYSSELNVNALELDDSALYLCASSPDRVHYGYTFGSGTRLTVV.

The V gene is TRBV5-6, the J gene TRBJ2-1; 9 nucleotides line up with TRBD2. The V and J ends lost 5 bases and 4 bases, in that order; junction bases with no gene match: 10. There are 16 residues in the CDR3. Germline CDR1 and CDR2: SGHDT and YYEEEE. The CDR3 loop reads CASRKGLAGKYNEQFF. CDR3 bases: TGTGCCAGCAGAAAGGGGCTAGCGGGGAAATACAATGAGCAGTTCTTC.

This clonotype was counted only a few times. CDR3 region: CASSLAGVEGETQYF. The CDR3, as DNA: TGTGCCAGCAGCCTAGCGGGGGTCGAGGGAGAGACCCAGTACTTC. The J gene is TRBJ2-5, the V gene TRBV6-2 or TRBV6-3; 10 nucleotides agree with TRBD2. CDR3 length: 15 amino acids. Germline assignment: CDR1 MNHEY and CDR2 SVGEGT. V shed 6 bases and J 4 bases; nucleotides not matched to a gene: 8.

This clonotype was seen at least ten times. The chain links TRBV6-4 to TRBJ1-1; D ambiguous. Germline loops: CDR1 MRHNA, CDR2 SNTAGT. The CDR3 extends over 12 amino acids. V lost 10 bases to trimming and J lost 11 bases, with 20 bases between them. The CDR3 protein is CANLRPGRPAFF. The CDR3 coding sequence is TGTGCCAACTTACGACCCGGGAGACCGGCTTTCTTT.

In its sample, this clonotype was seen a few times. This chain connects TRBV5-1 to TRBJ2-1; no reliable D call. This CDR3 is 13 amino acids long. Germline-derived CDR1 and CDR2 are SGHRS and YFSETQ. V was clipped by 0 bases and J by 8 bases, with 9 bases between them. In DNA form, the CDR3 reads TGCGCCAGCAGCTTGGTTTCTAGGGATGAGCAGTTCTTC. Amino acid sequence: CASSLVSRDEQFF.

This clonotype was counted many times. The chain links TRBV30 to TRBJ1-2; weak D call: TRBD1 (5 bases). V dropped 4 bases and J dropped 4 bases, with 19 bases sitting between them. The CDR3 is 15 residues long. Germline V gene lookup returns CDR1 GTSNPN and CDR2 SVGIG (reference sequence). Written as DNA, the CDR3 is TGTGCCTGGAAACCTCTGGGGGGATTGGGCTATGGCTACACCTTC. It translates to CAWKPLGGLGYGYTF.

This clonotype was counted between two and nine times. The chain combines TRBV20-1 with TRBJ2-4; weak D call: TRBD2 (5 bases). Germline loops: CDR1 DFQATT, CDR2 SNEGSKA (reference sequence). The CDR3 loop spans 13 amino acids. Trimming took off 0 bases at V and 6 bases at J, with 9 bases between the two ends. CDR3 amino acids: CSARDLAGNIQYF. The CDR3 coding sequence is TGCAGTGCTAGAGATCTCGCGGGAAACATTCAGTACTTC.

Ten or more counts support this clonotype. J is TRBJ2-1 and V is TRBV7-6, with D hard to call. The ends were cut back, 0 bases at V and 7 bases at J, with 10 bases in the middle. The CDR3 extends over 14 amino acids. Germline values: CDR1 SGHVS, CDR2 FNYEAQ. The CDR3 spells CASSLAPERNEQFF. CDR3 nucleotide sequence: TGTGCCAGCAGCTTAGCGCCGGAGAGGAATGAGCAGTTCTTC.

J is TRBJ2-1 and V is TRBV24-1, with D unresolved. Germline V gene sequence: CDR1 KGHDR, CDR2 SFDVKD. Between the trimmed V and J ends, which lost 5 bases and 5 bases, there was a span of 15 bases. This CDR3 spans 15 amino acids. The DNA for the CDR3 is TGTGCCACCAGTGGAAAAGCCCGGGCCCACAATGAGCAGTTCTTC. As protein: CATSGKARAHNEQFF.

V gene TRBV28 combines with J gene TRBJ2-1; no firm D call. The V end lost 5 bases, the J end lost 8 bases, and 7 bases lay between the germline ends. CDR3 size: 11 residues. Per the germline V gene, CDR1 is MDHEN and CDR2 is SYDVKM. CDR3 coding DNA: TGTGCCAGCAGTATCAACTATGAGCAGTTCTTC. It yields the protein CASSINYEQFF.

This clonotype was seen a handful of times. The chain combines TRBV7-9 with TRBJ1-1; D is ambiguous. CDR3 length: 11 amino acids. Germline CDR1 reads SEHNR; CDR2 reads FQNEAQ (reference sequence). V was shortened by 3 bases and J by 7 bases, with 6 bases between the two germline ends. This CDR3 reads CASSLEDEAFF. The CDR3 DNA sequence: TGTGCCAGCAGCTTGGAAGATGAAGCTTTCTTT.

There are many counts of this clonotype. The CDR3 here is CASTSLGTSDKNIQYF. The CDR3 DNA reads TGTGCCAGCACCAGTCTAGGGACTAGCGATAAAAACATTCAGTACTTC. The chain recombines TRBV6-2 or TRBV6-3 with TRBJ2-4, with TRBD2 matching 10 bases. The CDR3 is 16 amino acids. After removal of 7 bases from V and 4 bases from J, the junction contained 10 bases not matched to a gene. Looked up from germline, CDR1 is MNHEY and CDR2 is SVGEGT.

This clonotype was seen at least ten times. The genes are TRBV18 and TRBJ1-5; TRBD1 might be the D (5 bases). CDR1 is KGHSH, CDR2 LQKENI, per germline. Trimming took 2 bases from V and 0 from J, leaving 8 bases between them. This CDR3 contains 15 residues. CDR3 loop: CASSPGRVSNQPQHF. CDR3 coding DNA: TGTGCCAGCTCACCAGGCAGGGTTAGCAATCAGCCCCAGCATTTT.